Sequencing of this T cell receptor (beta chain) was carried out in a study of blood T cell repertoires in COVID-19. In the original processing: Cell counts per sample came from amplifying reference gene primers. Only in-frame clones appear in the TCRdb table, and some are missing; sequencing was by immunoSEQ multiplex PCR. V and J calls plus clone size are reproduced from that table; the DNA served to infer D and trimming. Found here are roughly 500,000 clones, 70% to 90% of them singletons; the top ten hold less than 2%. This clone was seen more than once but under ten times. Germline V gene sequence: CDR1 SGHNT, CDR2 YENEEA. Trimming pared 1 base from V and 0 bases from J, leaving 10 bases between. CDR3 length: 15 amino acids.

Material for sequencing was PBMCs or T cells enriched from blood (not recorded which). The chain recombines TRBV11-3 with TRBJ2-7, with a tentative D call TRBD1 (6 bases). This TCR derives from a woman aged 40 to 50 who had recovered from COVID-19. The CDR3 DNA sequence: TGTGCCAGCAGCTTAGCACCAGGGGCCTCCTACGAGCAGTACTTC. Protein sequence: CASSLAPGASYEQYF.